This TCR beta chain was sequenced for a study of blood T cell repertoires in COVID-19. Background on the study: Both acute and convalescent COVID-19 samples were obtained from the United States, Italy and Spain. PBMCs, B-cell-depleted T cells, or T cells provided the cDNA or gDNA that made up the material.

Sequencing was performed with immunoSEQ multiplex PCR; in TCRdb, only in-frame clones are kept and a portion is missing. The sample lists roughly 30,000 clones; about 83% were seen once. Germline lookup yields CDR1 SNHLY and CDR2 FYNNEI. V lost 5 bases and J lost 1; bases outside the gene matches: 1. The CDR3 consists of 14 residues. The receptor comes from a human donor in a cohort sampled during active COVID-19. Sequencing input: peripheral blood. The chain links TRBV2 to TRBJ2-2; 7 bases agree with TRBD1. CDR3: CASSWTGNTGELFF. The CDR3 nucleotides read TGTGCCAGCAGTTGGACAGGGAACACCGGGGAGCTGTTTTTT.